This TCR beta chain appears in the sequencing data of a study of cytomegalovirus exposure and HLA in healthy donors. Of note for this clone: What it recognizes is unknown.

Broader study findings: Reported results showed that the classifier diagnosed cytomegalovirus status with high specificity and sensitivity. Testing in vitro showed a few CMV-associated chains specific for CMV antigens. Rarity marked most TCR sequences, yet some public TCRs occurred in many donors.

Repertoires were generated with immunoSEQ multiplex PCR, while TCRdb's copy carries only in-frame clones and drops some. The data hold about 130,000 clones, with roughly 90% observed a single time. The junction had 13 bases not matched to a gene; V was cut back by 4 bases and J by 5 bases. This CDR3 has 16 amino acids. Germline CDR1 MNHNS, CDR2 SASEGT. This rearrangement joins TRBV6-1 to TRBJ2-5; 7 bases are shared with TRBD1. The sample was PBMCs. This TCR derives from a woman under 30 in good health and CMV-seronegative. The CDR3 reads CASSGEAFVRGETQYF. Here the CDR3 DNA reads TGTGCCAGCAGTGGAGAAGCTTTTGTCAGGGGGGAGACCCAGTACTTC.